The 21 T cell receptor beta chains listed next were all sequenced from one sample in a study of cytomegalovirus exposure and HLA in healthy donors. The PCR was carried out with 60 Vbeta primers and 13 Jbeta primers. Some clones are missing from TCRdb's copy, which holds only in-frame ones; the method was immunoSEQ multiplex PCR. The sample holds about 100,000 clones, roughly 77% seen once. The sequencing input was PBMCs. The source of these receptors is a man aged 25-45 years in good health and CMV-seronegative.

The chain uses TRBV30 and TRBJ1-2; no firm D call. V was cut by 0 bases and J by 0 bases, with 8 bases left in between. The length of the CDR3 is 14 residues. Germline V gene sequence: CDR1 GTSNPN, CDR2 SVGIG (reference sequence). This chain's CDR3 is CAWSVRSTNYGYTF. The CDR3 coding sequence is TGTGCCTGGAGTGTACGTAGTACTAACTATGGCTACACCTTC. Supplemented by reference TRBV30 and TRBJ1-2, the full variable domain reads SQTIHQWPATLVQPVGSPLSLECTVEGTSNPNLYWYRQAAGRGLQLLFYSVGIGQISSEVPQNLSASRPQDRQFILSSKKLLLSDSGFYLCAWSVRSTNYGYTFGSGTRLTVV.

The rearrangement joins TRBV5-1 to TRBJ1-1; D perhaps matches TRBD1 (5 bases). Germline values: CDR1 SGHRS, CDR2 YFSETQ. The CDR3 has 14 amino acids. V lost 1 base, J lost 2 bases, and 9 bases lay in between. The CDR3 sequence: CASSLWGDNTEAFF. CDR3 nucleotide sequence: TGCGCCAGCAGCTTGTGGGGGGACAACACTGAAGCTTTCTTT.

This chain uses TRBV4-3 with TRBJ2-7, with TRBD1 matching over 9 bases. Germline lookup yields CDR1 LGHNA and CDR2 YSLEER. V was pared by 4 bases and J by 7 bases, with 8 bases of the junction left unmatched. This CDR3 is built from 14 residues. CDR3 DNA sequence: TGCGCCAGCAGCCTTACACAGGGGGCAGGGGAGCAGTACTTC. It encodes CASSLTQGAGEQYF.

The CDR3 spells CASSTSSGSSSYNEQFF. The CDR3 DNA follows: TGTGCCAGTAGTACATCTAGCGGGAGCAGCTCCTACAATGAGCAGTTCTTC. The chain combines TRBV19 with TRBJ2-1, with 10 bases identical to TRBD2. CDR1 is LNHDA, CDR2 SQIVND, per germline (reference sequence). The CDR3 loop spans 17 amino acids. V lost 4 bases to trimming and J lost 0 bases; unmatched junction nucleotides: 6. The whole variable domain, filled in from reference TRBV19 and TRBJ2-1, reads DGGITQSPKYLFRKEGQNVTLSCEQNLNHDAMYWYRQDPGQGLRLIYYSQIVNDFQKGDIAEGYSVSREKKESFPLTVTSAQKNPTAFYLCASSTSSGSSSYNEQFFGPGTRLTVL.

The V and J genes are TRBV6-5 and TRBJ2-7, with D maybe TRBD2 (6 bases). CDR1 is MNHEY and CDR2 is SVGAGI in the germline V gene. Trimming cost V 2 bases and J 1 base, with 15 bases left between them. The CDR3 is made up of 16 amino acids. CDR3 DNA sequence: TGTGCCAGCAGTTACGACCCGCGGGACGCATCCTACGAGCAGTACTTC. This translates into CASSYDPRDASYEQYF.

This chain uses TRBV29-1 with TRBJ2-7; TRBD1 matches 8 bases. The CDR3 length is 12 residues. Germline lookup yields CDR1 SQVTM and CDR2 ANQGSEA. The V and J ends lost 6 bases and 4 bases, in that order; junction bases with no gene match: 5. CDR3 loop: CSVVTGAYEQYF. CDR3 bases: TGCAGCGTCGTGACAGGGGCGTACGAGCAGTACTTC.

V usage is TRBV7-2 and J usage is TRBJ2-7; D gene unclear. Germline lookup yields CDR1 SGHTA and CDR2 FQGNSA. V lost 1 base and J lost 0, with 7 bases in between. This CDR3 comprises 14 residues. The CDR3: CASSLGLNSYEQYF. The CDR3 DNA sequence: TGTGCCAGCAGCTTAGGGCTCAACTCCTACGAGCAGTACTTC.

V is TRBV6-1 and J is TRBJ2-3; 9 positions agree with TRBD2. The CDR3 covers 16 residues. Unmatched junction bases numbered 5, after V lost 0 bases and J lost 4 bases. Per the germline V gene, CDR1 is MNHNS and CDR2 is SASEGT. The CDR3 protein is CASSEAGLAGADTQYF. The CDR3 DNA is TGTGCCAGCAGTGAAGCTGGTTTAGCGGGGGCAGATACGCAGTATTTT.

This clone was observed a single time. This chain links TRBV10-3 with TRBJ2-2; 8 bases align to TRBD1. This CDR3 has 14 amino acids. Unmatched junction bases numbered 4, after V lost 4 bases and J lost 6 bases. Germline lookup yields CDR1 ENHRY and CDR2 SYGVKD. In DNA, the CDR3 is TGTGCCATCAGTGGCTTACAGGGGGCCGGGGAGCTGTTTTTT. Amino acid sequence: CAISGLQGAGELFF.

V is TRBV10-2 and J is TRBJ1-1, with a possible D match to TRBD1 (5 bases). Trimming cost V 0 bases and J 8 bases, with 13 bases left between them. The CDR3 spans 14 residues. Germline CDR1 is WSHSY and CDR2 is SAAADI. This CDR3 is CASSESRSRTEAFF. The CDR3 DNA reads as TGCGCCAGCAGTGAGTCGAGATCAAGGACAGAAGCTTTCTTT.

The gene calls are TRBV25-1 and TRBJ2-5, with 9 bases lining up with TRBD2. V shed 3 bases, J shed 5 bases, and the junction held 10 bases outside the gene matches. Germline CDR1 and CDR2: MGHDK and SYGVNS. There are 16 residues in the CDR3. DNA for the CDR3: TGTGCCAGCAGTGACCGACTAGCGGACGGGGAGGAGACCCAGTACTTC. Translated: CASSDRLADGEETQYF.

The rearrangement joins TRBV5-6 to TRBJ1-4; TRBD1 aligns across 9 bases. The CDR3 runs to 15 residues. V lost 4 bases, J lost 5 bases, and 6 bases stayed unmatched. CDR1 is SGHDT, CDR2 YYEEEE, per germline. CDR3 sequence reads: CASSAPGQGNEKLFF. The CDR3 nucleotides are TGTGCCAGCAGCGCCCCGGGACAGGGAAATGAAAAACTGTTTTTT.

The CDR3 reads CASSDGGRVSHQPQHF. Written as DNA, the CDR3 is TGTGCCAGCAGTGACGGGGGGCGGGTCTCCCATCAGCCCCAGCATTTT. The chain links TRBV28 to TRBJ1-5; D may be TRBD1 (6 bases). The CDR3 has 16 residues. Germline V gene sequence: CDR1 MDHEN, CDR2 SYDVKM. V dropped 5 bases and J dropped 5 bases, with 19 bases sitting between them. Using reference TRBV28 and TRBJ1-5 for the parts outside the CDR3, the full variable domain is DVKVTQSSRYLVKRTGEKVFLECVQDMDHENMFWYRQDPGLGLRLIYFSYDVKMKEKGDIPEGYSVSREKKERFSLILESASTNQTSMYLCASSDGGRVSHQPQHFGDGTRLSIL.

V and J are TRBV29-1 and TRBJ2-5; 13 bases line up with TRBD2. From germline, CDR1 is SQVTM and CDR2 ANQGSEA. The V segment lost 3 bases and the J segment 4 bases; nucleotides outside the gene matches: 8. The length of the CDR3 is 16 residues. CDR3 coding DNA: TGCAGCGTTGATGGGACTAGCGGGAAGAAGGGAGAGACCCAGTACTTC. It translates to CSVDGTSGKKGETQYF.

The V and J genes are TRBV4-2 and TRBJ2-7; 7 bases line up with TRBD1. The CDR3 totals 16 residues. V gave up 0 bases and J gave up 6 bases; unmatched junction bases: 11. From germline, CDR1 is LGHNA and CDR2 YNFKEQ. As DNA, the CDR3 is TGTGCCAGCAGCCAAGATCAGGGGGATCTTCTCTCCGAGCAGTACTTC. Amino acid sequence: CASSQDQGDLLSEQYF.

This clone was seen a single time. The genes are TRBV10-3 and TRBJ2-1, with 7 nucleotides matching TRBD2. With 4 bases clipped from V and 9 bases from J, the junction kept 3 bases outside the gene matches. Germline loops: CDR1 ENHRY, CDR2 SYGVKD. This CDR3 is built from 12 residues. The CDR3 bases are TGTGCCATCAGTGGCCCGGGAGGTGAGCAGTTCTTC. Its protein is CAISGPGGEQFF.

This chain connects TRBV28 to TRBJ2-1; 8 bases map to TRBD1. Trimming at V came to 5 bases and at J to 10 bases, leaving 10 bases not matched to a gene. This CDR3 is built from 14 residues. CDR1 and CDR2 from the germline V gene are MDHEN and SYDVKM. For the CDR3, the DNA is TGTGCCAGCAGTGGGAATATGGACAGGGCCGAGCAGTTCTTC. Amino acids: CASSGNMDRAEQFF.

The chain joins TRBV7-9 to TRBJ2-2; unclear D gene. CDR1 and CDR2 from the germline V gene are SEHNR and FQNEAQ (reference sequence). The CDR3 is 16 amino acids. V shed 0 bases and J shed 2 bases, with 10 bases lying between them. The CDR3 loop is CASSLALGVNTGELFF. The CDR3, as DNA: TGTGCCAGCAGCTTAGCGCTAGGAGTTAACACCGGGGAGCTGTTTTTT.

The V gene is TRBV11-3, the J gene TRBJ2-2; 12 bases agree with TRBD2. The V segment lost 5 bases and the J segment 8 bases; nucleotides outside the gene matches: 9. The germline CDR1 and CDR2 sequences are SGHNT and YENEEA. The CDR3 is 16 amino acids. The CDR3 spells CASSPTPTSGRGELFF. CDR3 in DNA: TGTGCCAGCAGCCCAACCCCGACTAGCGGGAGAGGGGAGCTGTTTTTT.

V and J are TRBV5-4 and TRBJ2-7; 8 bases line up with TRBD1. CDR1 and CDR2 from the germline V gene are SGHNT and YYREEE (reference sequence). The CDR3 covers 13 residues. V was pared by 4 bases and J by 5 bases, with 5 bases of the junction left unmatched. The CDR3 loop reads CASSRTGSHEQYF. The CDR3 nucleotides are TGTGCCAGCAGCAGGACAGGGTCCCACGAGCAGTACTTC.

This clone was picked up one time. V is TRBV7-6 and J is TRBJ2-7, with D unclear. The germline V gene has CDR1 SGHVS and CDR2 FNYEAQ. V lost 0 bases and J lost 2, with 14 bases in between. CDR3 size: 16 residues. CDR3 region: CASSLATDKSAYEQYF. The CDR3 nucleotides read TGTGCCAGCAGCTTAGCTACAGACAAGTCTGCCTACGAGCAGTACTTC.